This T cell receptor beta chain was sequenced for a study of blood T cells in healthy people across ages. General study points: Unsorted PBMC input precluded a conclusive naive versus antigen-experienced comparison. A roughly linear fall in TCR beta diversity per million T cells was seen with increasing age.

On this clonotype: The antigen remains undetermined.

The CDR3 is 13 amino acids. Germline V gives CDR1 SGHAT, CDR2 FQNNGV. V lost 2 bases and J lost 7, with 11 bases in between. The second PCR ran about 7 to 12 cycles with a sample-barcoded 5' primer and J-beta primers. TCRdb used MiXCR to reprocess the 5' RACE reads, holding one entry per CDR3 protein. This table has fewer than 1,200,000 distinct CDR3 sequences, around 27% appearing once. This same sample was also taken into another study, of T cells of mothers and their children. That report adds: Donation involved a few healthy Caucasian mothers and the six children that they had. Related mother and child pairs showed slightly greater overlap (not significant) than unrelated pairs did.

The clonotype originates from a girl aged 2-10 years in good health. The rearrangement joins TRBV11-2 to TRBJ1-1; D ambiguous. Material: blood. This chain's CDR3 is CASSLYRMGEAFF. In nucleotides, the CDR3 is TGTGCCAGCAGCTTATACCGGATGGGTGAAGCTTTCTTT.